This TCR beta chain originates from a study of blood T cell repertoires in COVID-19. Study details: The cDNA or gDNA used as material had been derived from T cells, B-cell-depleted T cells, or PBMCs.

Trimming shortened V by 1 base and J by 1 base, and 10 bases separated the two germline ends. The germline gives CDR1 SGHAT, CDR2 FQNNGV. The CDR3 is 15 residues long. Study members were between roughly 18 and 89 years old and lived in 20 to 30 US regions. Cohorts were assigned according to the clinical history that participants reported. Recovery meant two consecutive negative NP/OP PCR tests, professional clearance, or resolved symptoms. Generated by immunoSEQ multiplex PCR, the TCRdb table keeps only in-frame clones and is missing some. The table has under 450,000 clones, roughly 84% seen once. This TCR was recovered from a woman aged 25 to 39 who had recovered from COVID-19. The chain combines TRBV11-2 with TRBJ2-5; no clear D. Sequenced material: PBMCs or T cells enriched from blood (not recorded which). CDR3 in DNA: TGTGCCAGCAGCTTAGTTGTGCGGAGCCAAGAGACCCAGTACTTC. Translated, it gives CASSLVVRSQETQYF.